This T cell receptor (beta chain) was obtained from a study of T cell responses to AZD1222 COVID-19 vaccine. Germline V gene data show CDR1 as SGHNT and CDR2 as YENEEA. The V and J ends lost 4 bases and 3 bases respectively, with 14 bases between them. The CDR3 is 15 residues long. A few counts support this clone. Method: immunoSEQ multiplex PCR; TCRdb's copy keeps in-frame clones and lacks some. The sample carries approximately 140,000 clones, under 95% recorded once. The V gene is TRBV11-3, the J gene TRBJ2-3, with D perhaps TRBD2 (6 bases). The sample consisted of peripheral blood, taken 28 days after the second AZD1222 dose. This sequence originates from an adult who received the AZD1222 COVID-19 vaccine. The CDR3 bases are TGTGCCAGCAGCTCCCCGGGAAGCGGGACAGATACGCAGTATTTT. Its translation is CASSSPGSGTDTQYF.